This T cell receptor beta chain was identified during a study of T cell changes during pregnancy in multiple sclerosis. The method was immunoSEQ multiplex PCR; TCRdb's version includes in-frame clones alone and lacks a portion of them. The table lists 55,000 to 80,000 clones, approximately 95% of them singletons. V was clipped by 1 base and J by 2 bases; unmatched bases: 4. Germline V gives CDR1 SGHAT, CDR2 FQNNGV. The CDR3 is 15 residues long. This chain joins TRBV11-2 and TRBJ2-7; 8 bases line up with TRBD1. This clonotype was obtained from a female donor with multiple sclerosis, enrolled in a pregnancy study. The material sequenced was CD8+ T cells from peripheral blood mononuclear cells, taken in the second trimester of pregnancy. CDR3 in amino acids: CASSLATGQAYEQYF. The CDR3 coding sequence is TGTGCCAGCAGCTTAGCAACGGGACAGGCCTACGAGCAGTACTTC.